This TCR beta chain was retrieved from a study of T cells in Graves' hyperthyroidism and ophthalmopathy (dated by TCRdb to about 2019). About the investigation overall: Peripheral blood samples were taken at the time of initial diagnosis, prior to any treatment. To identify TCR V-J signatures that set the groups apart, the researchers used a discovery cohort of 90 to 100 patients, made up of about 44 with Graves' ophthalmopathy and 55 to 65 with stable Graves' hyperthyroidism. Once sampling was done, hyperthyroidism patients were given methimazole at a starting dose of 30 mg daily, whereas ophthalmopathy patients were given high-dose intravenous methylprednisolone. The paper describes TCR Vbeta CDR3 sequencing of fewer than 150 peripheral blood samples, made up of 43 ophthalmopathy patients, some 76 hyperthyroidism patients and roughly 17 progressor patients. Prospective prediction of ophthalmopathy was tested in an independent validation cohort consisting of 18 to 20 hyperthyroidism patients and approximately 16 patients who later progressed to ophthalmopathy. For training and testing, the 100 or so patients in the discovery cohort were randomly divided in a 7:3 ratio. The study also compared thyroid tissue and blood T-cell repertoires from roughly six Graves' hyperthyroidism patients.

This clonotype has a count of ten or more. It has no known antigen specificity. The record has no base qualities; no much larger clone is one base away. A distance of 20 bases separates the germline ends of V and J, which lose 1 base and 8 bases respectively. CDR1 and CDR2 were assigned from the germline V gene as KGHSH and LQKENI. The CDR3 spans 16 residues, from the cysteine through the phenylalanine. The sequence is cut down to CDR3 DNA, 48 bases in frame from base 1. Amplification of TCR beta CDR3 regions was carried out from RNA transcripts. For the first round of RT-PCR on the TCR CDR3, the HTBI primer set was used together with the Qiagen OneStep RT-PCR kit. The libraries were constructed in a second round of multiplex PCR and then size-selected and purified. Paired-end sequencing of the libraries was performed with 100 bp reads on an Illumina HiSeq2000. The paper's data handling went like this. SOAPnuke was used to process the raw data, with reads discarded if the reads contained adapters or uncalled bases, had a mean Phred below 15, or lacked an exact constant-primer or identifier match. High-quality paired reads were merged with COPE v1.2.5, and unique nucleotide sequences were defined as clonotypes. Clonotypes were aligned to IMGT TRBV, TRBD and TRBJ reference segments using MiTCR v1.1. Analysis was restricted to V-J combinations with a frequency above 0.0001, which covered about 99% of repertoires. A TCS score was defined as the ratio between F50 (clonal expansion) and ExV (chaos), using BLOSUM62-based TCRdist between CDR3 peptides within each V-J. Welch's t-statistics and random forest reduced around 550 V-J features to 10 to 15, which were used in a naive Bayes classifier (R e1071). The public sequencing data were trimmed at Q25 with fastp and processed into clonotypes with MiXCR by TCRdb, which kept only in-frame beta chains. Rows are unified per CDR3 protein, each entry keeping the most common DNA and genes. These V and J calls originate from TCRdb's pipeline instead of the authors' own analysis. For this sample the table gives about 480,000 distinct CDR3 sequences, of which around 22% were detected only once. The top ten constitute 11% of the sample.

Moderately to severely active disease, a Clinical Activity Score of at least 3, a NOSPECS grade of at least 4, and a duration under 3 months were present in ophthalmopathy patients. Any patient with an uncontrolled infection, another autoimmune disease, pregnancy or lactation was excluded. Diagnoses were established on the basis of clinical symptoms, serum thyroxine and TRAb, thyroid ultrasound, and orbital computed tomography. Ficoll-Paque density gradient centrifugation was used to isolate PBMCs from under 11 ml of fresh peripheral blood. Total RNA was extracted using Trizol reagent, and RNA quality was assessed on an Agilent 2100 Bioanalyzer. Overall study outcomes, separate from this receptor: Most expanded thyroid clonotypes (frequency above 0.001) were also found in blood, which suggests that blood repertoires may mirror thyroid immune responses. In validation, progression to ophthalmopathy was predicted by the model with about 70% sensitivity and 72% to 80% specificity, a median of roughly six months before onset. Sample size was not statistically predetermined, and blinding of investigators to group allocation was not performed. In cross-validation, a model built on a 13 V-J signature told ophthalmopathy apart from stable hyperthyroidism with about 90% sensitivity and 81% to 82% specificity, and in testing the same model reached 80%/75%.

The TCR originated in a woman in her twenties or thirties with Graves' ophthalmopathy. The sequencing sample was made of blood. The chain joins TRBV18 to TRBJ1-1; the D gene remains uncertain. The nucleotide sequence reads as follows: TGTGCCAGCTCACCACGTTCGGGTGTGGAGTTTGAGGAAGCTTTCTTT. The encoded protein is CASSPRSGVEFEEAFF.